The 25 T cell receptor beta chains below were found in one sample sequenced in a study of beta chain features in type 1 diabetes. The isolated RNA, all of it, was reverse transcribed, so expressed TCRB transcripts were what got sequenced. Using immunoSEQ multiplex PCR, the repertoire was profiled, and TCRdb retains in-frame clones only, with some absent. The data hold about 250,000 clones, with around an eighth observed a single time. Sequenced: naive CD4+ T cells from blood. These receptor sequences come from a middle-aged woman in good health.

Note on this clone: Sequence at one end of the junction differs from germline and may be a read error. The gene calls are TRBV7-8 and TRBJ2-7; the D gene is possibly TRBD1 (5 bases). CDR3 length: 12 amino acids. Germline CDR1 reads SGHVS; CDR2 reads FQNEAQ. The CDR3 reads CASSLGAGQGVF. CDR3 nucleotides: TGTGCCAGCAGCTTAGGGGCAGGACAAGGGGTCTTC.

This chain joins TRBV5-1 and TRBJ2-2; 7 bases line up with TRBD1. This CDR3 region has 16 residues. CDR1 is SGHRS and CDR2 is YFSETQ in the germline V gene. The V gene end was trimmed by 4 bases and the J gene end by 5 bases; junction bases not matched to a gene: 11. In nucleotides, the CDR3 is TGCGCCAGCAGCCCGGTGGTAGGGGGCAGAACCGGGGAGCTGTTTTTT. It is translated as CASSPVVGGRTGELFF.

The DNA of the CDR3 is TGTGCCACCAGCAGAACAACAGGGAGGGTTCAGGGTGAAGCTTTCTTT. This translates into CATSRTTGRVQGEAFF. This rearrangement joins TRBV15 to TRBJ1-1, with D maybe TRBD1 (6 bases). The germline CDR1 and CDR2 sequences are LNHNV and YYDKDF (reference sequence). Trimming removed 2 bases from V and 7 bases from J, with 20 bases in between. The CDR3 totals 16 residues. The whole variable domain, remainder taken from reference TRBV15 and TRBJ1-1, is DAMVIQNPRYQVTQFGKPVTLSCSQTLNHNVMYWYQQKSSQAPKLLFHYYDKDFNNEADTPDNFQSRRPNTSFCFLDIRSPGLGDTAMYLCATSRTTGRVQGEAFFGQGTRLTVV.

This clone occurred a few times. V is TRBV18 and J is TRBJ1-2; 7 bases line up with TRBD1. This CDR3 region has 13 residues. V shed 3 bases and J 5 bases; nucleotides not matched to a gene: 3. Germline V gene sequence: CDR1 KGHSH, CDR2 LQKENI. CDR3 DNA sequence: TGTGCCAGCTCACCTGGGACAGAGTATGGCTACACCTTC. Translation gives CASSPGTEYGYTF.

This clone appeared a few times. J is TRBJ1-1 and V is TRBV27; 7 positions match TRBD1. Germline values: CDR1 MNHEY, CDR2 SMNVEV (reference sequence). The J segment lost 0 bases and the V segment lost 11 bases, leaving 3 bases of the junction unmatched. CDR3 length: 12 residues. The CDR3 sequence: CAGTDMNTEAFF. CDR3 bases: TGTGCCGGGACAGATATGAACACTGAAGCTTTCTTT.

This clone was observed a few times. The CDR3 sequence: CASRGQGGVSPLHF. CDR3 bases: TGTGCCAGCAGGGGACAGGGAGGGGTTTCACCCCTCCACTTT. The chain uses TRBV2 and TRBJ1-6; 9 bases are shared with TRBD1. V lost 6 bases, J lost 9 bases, and 6 bases stayed unmatched. This CDR3 contains 14 residues. CDR1 and CDR2 from the germline V gene are SNHLY and FYNNEI.

The gene calls are TRBV5-4 and TRBJ2-5; 8 nucleotides align to TRBD2. The J segment lost 5 bases and the V segment lost 0 bases, leaving 9 bases of the junction unmatched. The V gene's germline CDR1 is SGHNT and CDR2 YYREEE (reference sequence). The CDR3 extends over 16 amino acids. The CDR3 nucleotides read TGTGCCAGCAGCTTGGCAGGGGCGGGGGGCAGGGAGACCCAGTACTTC. As protein: CASSLAGAGGRETQYF.

This clone appeared a few times. The CDR3 DNA reads as TGTGCCAGCAGCTTAAGGAGGGTTCGAGAGGGAGAGACCCAGTACTTC. Translation gives CASSLRRVREGETQYF. V usage is TRBV7-8 and J usage is TRBJ2-5; tentatively, D is TRBD2 (6 bases). Germline CDR1 is SGHVS and CDR2 is FQNEAQ. This CDR3 spans 16 amino acids. Between the trimmed V and J ends, which lost 2 bases and 4 bases, there was a span of 17 bases.

This clone showed up just a few times. This chain uses TRBV6-1 with TRBJ2-1, with 7 positions matching TRBD1. The germline CDR1 and CDR2 sequences are MNHNS and SASEGT. The CDR3 sequence is 13 residues long. Trimming cost V 6 bases and J 4 bases; bases outside gene matches: 3. As DNA, the CDR3 is TGTGCCAGCAGCCGGGACAGATACAATGAGCAGTTCTTC. As protein: CASSRDRYNEQFF.

This clone was picked up many times. The chain's CDR3 is CASSSTGTSETQYF. CDR3 nucleotide sequence: TGTGCCAGTAGTTCGACCGGGACTTCGGAGACCCAGTACTTC. The V gene is TRBV19, the J gene TRBJ2-5; maybe TRBD2 (6 bases). The germline V gene has CDR1 LNHDA and CDR2 SQIVND (reference sequence). V was shortened by 5 bases and J by 5 bases, with 15 bases between the two germline ends. The CDR3 contains 14 residues.

This clone was seen only a few times. The rearrangement uses TRBV11-2 and TRBJ1-1, with 7 bases fitting TRBD1. V trimming: 5 bases; J trimming: 3 bases; junction bases outside the gene matches: 3. CDR3 length equals 13 residues. In germline, CDR1 is SGHAT, CDR2 FQNNGV. For the CDR3, the DNA is TGTGCCAGCAGCGTCGACAGGGACACTGAAGCTTTCTTT. As protein: CASSVDRDTEAFF.

This clone turned up a few times. The rearrangement joins TRBV9 to TRBJ1-3; 10 nucleotides align to TRBD1. The CDR3 contains 14 residues. The V segment lost 3 bases and the J segment 8 bases; nucleotides outside the gene matches: 5. Germline CDR1 and CDR2: SGDLS and YYNGEE. CDR3: CASSAWTGGHTIYF. The CDR3 coding sequence is TGTGCCAGCAGCGCCTGGACAGGGGGTCACACCATATATTTT.

This chain connects TRBV5-6 to TRBJ1-3; perhaps TRBD1 as D (6 bases). Germline V lookup: CDR1 SGHDT, CDR2 YYEEEE. The CDR3 runs 13 residues. V lost 1 base to trimming and J lost 7 bases, with 9 bases between them. CDR3 nucleotides: TGTGCCAGCAGCTTGACAGGGTCGAACACCATATATTTT. Translation gives CASSLTGSNTIYF.

The genes are TRBV7-2 and TRBJ2-3; 8 nucleotides match TRBD2. Germline CDR1 SGHTA, CDR2 FQGNSA. The V and J ends lost 5 bases and 6 bases, in that order; junction bases with no gene match: 10. The CDR3 contains 15 residues. This CDR3 is CASSKGLPGGDTQYF. The CDR3 DNA follows: TGTGCCAGCAGCAAGGGACTCCCGGGGGGGGATACGCAGTATTTT.

This clone was seen only a few times. V usage is TRBV5-1 and J usage is TRBJ2-7; D is perhaps TRBD2 (6 bases). This CDR3 spans 15 amino acids. Germline V gene data show CDR1 as SGHRS and CDR2 as YFSETQ. V dropped 1 base and J dropped 6 bases, with 17 bases sitting between them. As DNA, the CDR3 is TGCGCCAGCAGCTTGACGCCTAGCGTCTCCCCCGAGCAGTACTTC. Protein: CASSLTPSVSPEQYF.

This clone was detected a few times. The chain couples TRBV7-9 to TRBJ1-2, with D tentatively TRBD1 (5 bases). The CDR3 has 14 residues. Germline V gives CDR1 SEHNR, CDR2 FQNEAQ (reference sequence). The V gene lost 5 bases and the J gene lost 5 bases, with 15 bases spanning the gap. The CDR3 DNA is TGTGCCAGCAGCGCCTCGGAGACAGTTTATGGCTACACCTTC. It specifies CASSASETVYGYTF. The whole variable domain, remainder taken from reference TRBV7-9 and TRBJ1-2, is DTGVSQNPRHKITKRGQNVTFRCDPISEHNRLYWYRQTLGQGPEFLTYFQNEAQLEKSRLLSDRFSAERPKGSFSTLEIQRTEQGDSAMYLCASSASETVYGYTFGSGTRLTVV.

The V gene is TRBV2, the J gene TRBJ1-1; no clear D gene. CDR3 length: 14 amino acids. Between the trimmed V and J ends, which lost 6 bases and 4 bases, there was a span of 15 bases. Germline lookup yields CDR1 SNHLY and CDR2 FYNNEI. The CDR3 DNA sequence: TGTGCCAGCAGCGAGTCTCGGTCGAGCACTGAAGCTTTCTTT. This encodes CASSESRSSTEAFF.

This clone was observed a few times. The chain combines TRBV5-1 with TRBJ1-5, with D possibly matching TRBD1 (5 bases). The CDR3 is 15 residues long. Germline assignment: CDR1 SGHRS and CDR2 YFSETQ. The V end lost 0 bases, the J end lost 1 base, and 8 bases lay between the germline ends. The CDR3 coding sequence is TGCGCCAGCAGCTTGGTTGGGGGGAGCAATCAGCCCCAGCATTTT. Translating gives CASSLVGGSNQPQHF.

This clone came up a few times. V is TRBV7-6 and J is TRBJ2-3, with D maybe TRBD1 (5 bases). The germline gives CDR1 SGHVS, CDR2 FNYEAQ. The germline V and J ends were trimmed by 1 base and 0 bases, with 14 bases remaining between them. The CDR3 loop spans 17 amino acids. This chain's CDR3 is CASSLVPRASSTDTQYF. In nucleotides, the CDR3 is TGTGCCAGCAGCTTAGTCCCCAGGGCCTCGAGCACAGATACGCAGTATTTT.

J is TRBJ2-3 and V is TRBV4-3; 10 bases agree with TRBD2. V trimming: 4 bases; J trimming: 0 bases; junction bases outside the gene matches: 13. There are 19 residues in the CDR3. Germline V gene data show CDR1 as LGHNA and CDR2 as YSLEER. The CDR3 DNA sequence: TGCGCCAGCAGCCTCTGGACCATCTTTAGCGGGGGGAGCACAGATACGCAGTATTTT. Its translation is CASSLWTIFSGGSTDTQYF.

This clone was seen more than once but under ten times. The chain carries TRBV5-1 and TRBJ1-2, with 7 bases matching TRBD1. This CDR3 has 14 residues. Looked up from germline, CDR1 is SGHRS and CDR2 is YFSETQ. The V segment lost 4 bases and the J segment 3 bases; nucleotides outside the gene matches: 6. CDR3 protein: CASSPLTGDYGYTF. CDR3 DNA sequence: TGCGCCAGCAGCCCTCTCACAGGGGACTATGGCTACACCTTC.

The V call is TRBV4-3, the J call TRBJ2-5; D not certain. The CDR3 totals 13 residues. In germline, CDR1 is LGHNA, CDR2 YSLEER. V was trimmed by 2 bases and J by 5 bases, leaving 9 bases between them. The CDR3: CASSQKLGETQYF. CDR3 nucleotides: TGCGCCAGCAGCCAAAAGCTGGGCGAGACCCAGTACTTC.

The chain is built from TRBV6-5 and TRBJ2-3; D possibly corresponds to TRBD2 (5 bases). The CDR3 covers 15 residues. Germline values: CDR1 MNHEY, CDR2 SVGAGI. V was clipped by 2 bases and J by 0 bases, with 9 bases between them. The CDR3 protein is CASSYQRFSTDTQYF. CDR3 nucleotides: TGTGCCAGCAGTTACCAGCGGTTCAGCACAGATACGCAGTATTTT.

Comments on this clone: In the same sample, other DNA sequences code for this CDR3. J is TRBJ2-7 and V is TRBV18; 10 nucleotides match TRBD1. The CDR3 has 15 residues. Germline-derived CDR1 and CDR2 are KGHSH and LQKENI. The J segment lost 2 bases and the V segment lost 3 bases, leaving 4 bases of the junction unmatched. The CDR3 is CASSPTGQGAYEQYF. In DNA form, the CDR3 reads TGTGCCAGCTCACCTACTGGACAGGGGGCCTACGAGCAGTACTTC.

This chain joins TRBV21-1 and TRBJ1-2; the table assigns TRBD1, which was not confirmed against the DNA. TRBV21-1 is designated a pseudogene. The CDR3 loop spans 15 amino acids. The CDR3 sequence: CASTLETGPNYGYTF. In DNA form, the CDR3 reads TGTGCCAGCACGCTGGAAACAGGCCCCAACTATGGCTACACCTTC.